The rows below give T cell receptor beta chains drawn from one sample of a study of T cells and Merkel cell carcinoma outcomes. The protocol was immunoSEQ multiplex PCR, while the TCRdb copy is restricted to in-frame clones and leaves out a portion. This table has about 6,000 clones, about four fifths appearing once. The sequenced sample was tumor tissue from Merkel cell carcinoma. These receptors all come from a human donor with Merkel cell carcinoma. Some clones in this sample may be carry-over from other donors' samples. Each CDR3 is given with its conserved first and last residue. A D gene is named only where the DNA matches it firmly. Clone size appears in some rows only: once, few, many, or a class for an expanded clone.

TRBD2	16	TRBV5-1	.	TRBJ2-2	TGCGCCAGCAGCCGGGAGGGAGGGCCGGGCACCGGAGAGCTGTTTTTT	CASSREGGPGTGELFF
.	15	TRBV9	.	TRBJ1-1	TGTGCCAGCAGCGTAGGCGACTTCCCAACTGCTGAAGCTTTCTTT	CASSVGDFPTAEAFF
TRBD2	13	TRBV18	.	TRBJ2-7	TGTGCCAGCTCCGGGGGGAGCTCCTACGAGCAGTACTTC	CASSGGSSYEQYF
.	18	TRBV4-1	.	TRBJ2-3	TGCGCCAGCAGCCAAGAAGTTGGTCCGGGTTATAGCACAGATACGCAGTATTTT	CASSQEVGPGYSTDTQYF
.	13	TRBV7-6	.	TRBJ2-1	TGTGCCAGCTCGGTGAATACCTACAATGAGCAGTTCTTC	CASSVNTYNEQFF
.	16	TRBV23-1	.	TRBJ1-1	TGCGCCAGCAGTCTCAGGGACCCTCCCGGGGGCACTGAAGCTTTCTTT	CASSLRDPPGGTEAFF
.	15	TRBV13	.	TRBJ2-1	TGTGCCAGCAGCATGGATCCTAGCTCCTACAATGAGCAGTTCTTC	CASSMDPSSYNEQFF
.	14	TRBV7-9	once	TRBJ1-2	TGTGCCAGCAGCTATACAAGCCCTATCTATGGCTACACCTTC	CASSYTSPIYGYTF
.	14	TRBV6-1	.	TRBJ1-3	TGTGCCAGCAGTGTCGTCCCCTCTGGAAACACCATATATTTT	CASSVVPSGNTIYF
.	11	TRBV29-1	.	TRBJ2-5	TGCAGCGGGTGGGTTCAAGAGACCCAGTACTTC	CSGWVQETQYF
.	15	TRBV9	few	TRBJ2-1	TGTGCCAGCAGCGTAGGGCTCTACGCACTTAATGAGCAGTTCTTC	CASSVGLYALNEQFF